This entry is about one TCR beta chain. With V trimmed by 5 bases and J by 6 bases, 12 bases remained unmatched. The germline V gene has CDR1 SGHVT and CDR2 SQSDAQ. The CDR3 covers 16 residues. These data originate in a study of shared T cell receptors in the human thymus. Generated by immunoSEQ multiplex PCR, the TCRdb table keeps only in-frame clones and is missing some. Among about 660,000 clones listed, 87% were seen once. The sample also formed part of further work on human thymus T cells. That paper adds: The source of the thymus tissue was resections taken during corrective heart surgery. There appeared to be biased usage of V and J genes in thymic and blood repertoires.

The chain carries TRBV7-4 and TRBJ2-3; 9 bases map to TRBD2. The specimen was thymocytes. This receptor was identified in a boy under two years old with a congenital heart defect. The CDR3 reads CASSPPGLALADTQYF. In DNA form, the CDR3 reads TGTGCCAGCAGCCCACCGGGACTAGCTCTGGCGGATACGCAGTATTTT.